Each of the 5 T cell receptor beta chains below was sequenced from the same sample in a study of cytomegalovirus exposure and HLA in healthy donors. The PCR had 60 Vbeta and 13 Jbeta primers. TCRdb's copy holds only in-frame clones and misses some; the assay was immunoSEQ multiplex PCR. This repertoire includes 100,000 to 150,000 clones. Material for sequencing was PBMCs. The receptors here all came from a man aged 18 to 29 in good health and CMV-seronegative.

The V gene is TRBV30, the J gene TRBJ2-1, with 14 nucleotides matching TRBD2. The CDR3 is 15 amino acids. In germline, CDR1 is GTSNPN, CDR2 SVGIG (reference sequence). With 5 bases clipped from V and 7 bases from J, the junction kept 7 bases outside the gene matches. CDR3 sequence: CAWSQGLAGVNEQFF. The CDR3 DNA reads TGTGCCTGGTCCCAGGGACTAGCGGGAGTTAATGAGCAGTTCTTC.

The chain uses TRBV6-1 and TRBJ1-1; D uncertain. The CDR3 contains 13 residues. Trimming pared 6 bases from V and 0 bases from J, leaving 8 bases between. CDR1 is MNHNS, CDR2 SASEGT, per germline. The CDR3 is CASRATVNTEAFF. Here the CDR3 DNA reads TGTGCCAGCAGGGCTACAGTGAACACTGAAGCTTTCTTT.

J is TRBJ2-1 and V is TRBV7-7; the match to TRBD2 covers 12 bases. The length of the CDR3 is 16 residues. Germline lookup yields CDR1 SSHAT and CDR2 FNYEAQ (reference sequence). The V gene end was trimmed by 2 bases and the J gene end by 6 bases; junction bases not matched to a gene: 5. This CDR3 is CASSLRLAGGTNEQFF. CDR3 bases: TGTGCCAGCAGCTTACGGCTAGCGGGAGGGACCAATGAGCAGTTCTTC.

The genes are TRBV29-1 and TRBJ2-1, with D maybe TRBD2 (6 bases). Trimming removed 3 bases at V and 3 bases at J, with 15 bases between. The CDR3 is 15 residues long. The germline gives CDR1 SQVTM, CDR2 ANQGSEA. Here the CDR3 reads CSVEVGWGVYNEQFF. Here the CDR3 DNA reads TGCAGCGTTGAGGTGGGTTGGGGGGTCTACAATGAGCAGTTCTTC.

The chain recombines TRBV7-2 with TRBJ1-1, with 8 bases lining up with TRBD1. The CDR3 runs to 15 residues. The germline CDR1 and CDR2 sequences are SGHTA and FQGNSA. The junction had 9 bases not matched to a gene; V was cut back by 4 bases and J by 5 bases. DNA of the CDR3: TGTGCCAGCAGCTGGGACAGGACTTCGAAAACTGAAGCTTTCTTT. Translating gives CASSWDRTSKTEAFF.